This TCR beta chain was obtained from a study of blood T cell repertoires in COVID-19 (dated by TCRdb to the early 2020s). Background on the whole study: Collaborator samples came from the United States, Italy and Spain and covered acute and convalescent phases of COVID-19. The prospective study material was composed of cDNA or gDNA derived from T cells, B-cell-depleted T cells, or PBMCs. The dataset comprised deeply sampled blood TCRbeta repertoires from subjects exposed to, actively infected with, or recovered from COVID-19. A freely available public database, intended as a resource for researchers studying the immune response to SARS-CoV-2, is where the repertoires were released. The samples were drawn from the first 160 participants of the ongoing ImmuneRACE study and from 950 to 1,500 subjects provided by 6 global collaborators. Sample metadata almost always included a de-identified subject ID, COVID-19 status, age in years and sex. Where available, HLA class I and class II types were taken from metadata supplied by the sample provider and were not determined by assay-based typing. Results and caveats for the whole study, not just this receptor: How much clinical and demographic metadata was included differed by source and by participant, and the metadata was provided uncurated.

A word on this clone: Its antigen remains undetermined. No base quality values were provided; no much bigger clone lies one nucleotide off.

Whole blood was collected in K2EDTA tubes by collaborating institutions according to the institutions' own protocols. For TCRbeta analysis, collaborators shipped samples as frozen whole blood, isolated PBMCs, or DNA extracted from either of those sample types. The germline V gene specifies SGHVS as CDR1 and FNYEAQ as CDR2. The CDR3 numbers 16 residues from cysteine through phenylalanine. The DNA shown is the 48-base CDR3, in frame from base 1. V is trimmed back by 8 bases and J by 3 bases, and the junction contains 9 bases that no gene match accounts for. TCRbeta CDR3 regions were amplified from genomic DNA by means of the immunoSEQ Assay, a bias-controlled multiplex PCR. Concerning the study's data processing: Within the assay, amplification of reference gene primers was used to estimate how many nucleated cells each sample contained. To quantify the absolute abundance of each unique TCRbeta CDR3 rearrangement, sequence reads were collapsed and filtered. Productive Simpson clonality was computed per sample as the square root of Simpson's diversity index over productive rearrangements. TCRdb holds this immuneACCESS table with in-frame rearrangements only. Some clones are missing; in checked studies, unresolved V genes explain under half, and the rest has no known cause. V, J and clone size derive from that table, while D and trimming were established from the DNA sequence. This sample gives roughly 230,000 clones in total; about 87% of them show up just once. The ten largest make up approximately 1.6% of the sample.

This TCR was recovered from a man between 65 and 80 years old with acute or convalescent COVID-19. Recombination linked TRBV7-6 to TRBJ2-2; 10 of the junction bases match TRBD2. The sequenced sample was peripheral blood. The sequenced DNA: TGTGCCAGCCGTCCTAGCGGGAGTGGCGACACCGGGGAGCTGTTTTTT. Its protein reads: CASRPSGSGDTGELFF.